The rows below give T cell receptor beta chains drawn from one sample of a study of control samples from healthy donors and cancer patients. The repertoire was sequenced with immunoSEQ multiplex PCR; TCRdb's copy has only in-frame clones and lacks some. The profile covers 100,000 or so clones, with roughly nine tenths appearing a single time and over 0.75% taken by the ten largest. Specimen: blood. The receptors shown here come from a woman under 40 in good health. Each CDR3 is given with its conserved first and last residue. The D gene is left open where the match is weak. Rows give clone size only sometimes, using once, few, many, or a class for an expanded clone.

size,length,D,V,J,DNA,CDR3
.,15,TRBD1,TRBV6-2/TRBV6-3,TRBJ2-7,TGTGCCAGCAGTTACTCGATGGACAGGGGCTACGAGCAGTACTTC,CASSYSMDRGYEQYF
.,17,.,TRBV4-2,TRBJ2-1,TGTGCCAGCAGCCGGAACCTAGGGGGGGCCGGGAAAAATGAGCAGTTCTTC,CASSRNLGGAGKNEQFF
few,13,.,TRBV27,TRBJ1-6,TGTGCCAGCAGTTACGGAGGGGTCTCACGGCTCCACTTT,CASSYGGVSRLHF
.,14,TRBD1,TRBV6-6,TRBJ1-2,TGTGCCAGCGTGCCGGTACAGGGGTCCTATGGCTACACCTTC,CASVPVQGSYGYTF
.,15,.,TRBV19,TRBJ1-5,TGTGCCAGTAGGCGAGGGGGGGTTTGGGGTCAGCCCCAGCATTTT,CASRRGGVWGQPQHF
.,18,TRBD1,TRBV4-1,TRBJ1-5,TGCGCCAGCAGCCAAAAAGGGCAGGGGGGCCAGGGCAATCAGCCCCAGCATTTT,CASSQKGQGGQGNQPQHF
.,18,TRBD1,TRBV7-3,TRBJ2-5,TGTGCCAGCAGCTTACGGCCCGGGACAGGCAGCAACCAAGAGACCCAGTACTTC,CASSLRPGTGSNQETQYF
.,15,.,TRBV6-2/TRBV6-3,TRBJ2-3,TGTGCCAGCAGTTGGGGCCCGGGAAGTACAGATACGCAGTATTTT,CASSWGPGSTDTQYF
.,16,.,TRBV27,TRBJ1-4,TGTGCCAGCAGCCGATGGTCGGGGACAACTAATGAAAAACTGTTTTTT,CASSRWSGTTNEKLFF
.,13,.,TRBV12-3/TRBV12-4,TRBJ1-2,TGTGCCAGCAGTGCCCCGGGTCCAGGGGGCTACACCTTC,CASSAPGPGGYTF
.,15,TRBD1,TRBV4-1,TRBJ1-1,TGCGCCAGCAGCCAACTGGGACAGGGGTTACGGGAAGCTTTCTTT,CASSQLGQGLREAFF
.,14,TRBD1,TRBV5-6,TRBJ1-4,TGTGCCAGCAGCCAACAGGGGTTTAATGAAAAACTGTTTTTT,CASSQQGFNEKLFF
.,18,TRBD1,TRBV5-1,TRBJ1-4,TGCGCCAGCAGCTTCGGACAGGGGGCATTGGCAACTAATGAAAAACTGTTTTTT,CASSFGQGALATNEKLFF
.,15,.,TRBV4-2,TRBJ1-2,TGTGCCAGCAGCCAAGAGGGGGCCGGCGTCAGTGGCTACACCTTC,CASSQEGAGVSGYTF
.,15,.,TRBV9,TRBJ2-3,TGTGCCAGCAGCGTCGGGAGTATAACCACAGATACGCAGTATTTT,CASSVGSITTDTQYF
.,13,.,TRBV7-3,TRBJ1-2,TGTGCCAGCAGCCCCGGACAGCCCTATGGCTACACCTTC,CASSPGQPYGYTF
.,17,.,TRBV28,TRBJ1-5,TGTGCCAGCAGTTTTTCGGGGGGCCCGATAAGCAATCAGCCCCAGCATTTT,CASSFSGGPISNQPQHF
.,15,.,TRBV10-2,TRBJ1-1,TGCGCCAGCAGTGAAGGAAGACAGGTGAACACTGAAGCTTTCTTT,CASSEGRQVNTEAFF
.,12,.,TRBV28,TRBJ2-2,TGTGCCAGCAGTCCCTTAACCGGGGAGCTGTTTTTT,CASSPLTGELFF
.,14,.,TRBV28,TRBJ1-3,TGTGCCAGCAGGCGCGGGGCGGCTGGAAACACCATATATTTT,CASRRGAAGNTIYF
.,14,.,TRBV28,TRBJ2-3,TGTGCCAGCAGTTGGGGGGTTAGCACAGATACGCAGTATTTT,CASSWGVSTDTQYF
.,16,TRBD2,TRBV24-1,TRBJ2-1,TGTGCCACCAGTGATCCTGGGACTAGCGGGGGAAATGAGCAGTTCTTC,CATSDPGTSGGNEQFF
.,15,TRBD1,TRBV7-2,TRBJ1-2,TGTGCCAGCAGCGGTGGGACAGGACGAAACTATGGCTACACCTTC,CASSGGTGRNYGYTF
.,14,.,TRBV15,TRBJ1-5,TGTGCCACCAGCATTCAAGATGGCAATCAGCCCCAGCATTTT,CATSIQDGNQPQHF
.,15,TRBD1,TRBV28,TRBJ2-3,TGTGCCTGCCGGGACAGGGGCCGGGGCACAGATACGCAGTATTTT,CACRDRGRGTDTQYF
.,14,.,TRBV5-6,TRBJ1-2,TGTGCCAGCAGCCTTGAACAGGTTGGGGGTGGCTACACCTTC,CASSLEQVGGGYTF
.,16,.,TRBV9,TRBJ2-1,TGTGCCAGCAGCGTAGGGAGCGGCAGCTCCTACAATGAGCAGTTCTTC,CASSVGSGSSYNEQFF
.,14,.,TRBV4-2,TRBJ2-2,TGTGCCAGCGTAGCGCGACTAGACACCGGGGAGCTGTTTTTT,CASVARLDTGELFF
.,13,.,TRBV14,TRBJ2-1,TGTGCCAGCAGCCAAGAGTGGGGGACCCGCGTGTTCTTC,CASSQEWGTRVFF
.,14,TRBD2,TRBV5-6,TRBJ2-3,TGTGCCAGCAGCTCGACTAGCGGGACAGATACGCAGTATTTT,CASSSTSGTDTQYF
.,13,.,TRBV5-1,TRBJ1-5,TGCGCCAGCAGCTTGGAACGACATCAGCCCCAGCATTTT,CASSLERHQPQHF
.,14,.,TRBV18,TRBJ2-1,TGTGCCAGCTCACCACCATCCCGGTTCAATGAGCAGTTCTTC,CASSPPSRFNEQFF
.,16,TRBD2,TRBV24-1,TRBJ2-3,TGTGCCACCAGTGATTTGCACCGCGGGAGTACAGATACGCAGTATTTT,CATSDLHRGSTDTQYF
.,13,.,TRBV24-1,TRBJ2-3,TGTGCCACGTCGGACGGACACACAGATACGCAGTATTTT,CATSDGHTDTQYF
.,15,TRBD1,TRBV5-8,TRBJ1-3,TGTGCCAGCAGCCAGGGACAGGGGTCTGGAAACACCATATATTTT,CASSQGQGSGNTIYF
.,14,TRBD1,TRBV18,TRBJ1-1,TGTGCCAGCTCAGCCGGGACAGGGTCCACTGAAGCTTTCTTT,CASSAGTGSTEAFF
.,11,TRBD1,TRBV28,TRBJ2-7,TGTGCCAGCCGGGACAGTGGGGAGCAGTACTTC,CASRDSGEQYF
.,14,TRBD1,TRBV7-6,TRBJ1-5,TGTGCCAGCAGCTCAGGGGGTAGCAATCAGCCCCAGCATTTT,CASSSGGSNQPQHF
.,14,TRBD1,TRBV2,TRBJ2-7,TGTGCCAGCAGTGCGGGACAGATTATCTACGAGCAGTACTTC,CASSAGQIIYEQYF
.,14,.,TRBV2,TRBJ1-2,TGTGCCAGCAGGGGGAGGGAATCGGCTTATGGCTACACCTTC,CASRGRESAYGYTF
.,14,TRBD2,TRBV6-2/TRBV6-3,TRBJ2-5,TGTGCCAGCAGTCGCGGACTAGCGGAAGAGACCCAGTACTTC,CASSRGLAEETQYF
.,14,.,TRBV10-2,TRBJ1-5,TGCGCCAGCAGTGAGTCAGGGGTCAATCAGCCCCAGCATTTT,CASSESGVNQPQHF